This T cell receptor (beta chain) was sequenced in a study of blood T cell repertoires in COVID-19. The CDR3 length is 15 residues. V dropped 0 bases and J dropped 8; count of bases not matched to a gene: 9. Per germline, CDR1 KGHSH and CDR2 LQKENI. In the original analysis: Cell counts per sample came from amplifying reference gene primers. Sequenced by immunoSEQ multiplex PCR; TCRdb stores in-frame clones only, minus some. That table furnishes V, J and clone size, whereas the DNA furnished D and trimming. The sample lists under 85,000 clones, about 83% occurring once. The sample comprised peripheral blood. The rearrangement joins TRBV18 to TRBJ1-1; 7 positions agree with TRBD1. This clonotype originated in a man between 45 and 60 years old with active COVID-19. CDR3 sequence: CASSPPGSQGVEAFF. The CDR3 DNA reads TGTGCCAGCTCACCACCGGGCAGTCAGGGGGTGGAAGCTTTCTTT.